This is a list of T cell receptor beta chains from one sample in a study of T-cell reconstitution after alpha-beta-depleted transplantation in children. Using its own MiXCR run on the PCR reads, TCRdb lists one record per CDR3 protein. The profile shows about 640,000 distinct CDR3 sequences, around a sixth of them singletons. This material consisted of PBMCs from the stem cell graft donor, taken from the stem cell graft. The receptor set was obtained from a human donor who donated a stem cell graft to a child with acute myeloid leukemia. The CDR3 runs from the conserved cysteine through the conserved F or W. The D gene is left open where the match is weak. Expanded clones are given a class, and other clones once, few, many or no size at all.

>many|TRBJ1-1|TRBD1|15|TRBV9
TGTGCCAGCAGCCCTCGCGGGGGGACAGGGGGCGTCGCTTTCTTT
CASSPRGGTGGVAFF
>many|TRBJ1-2|TRBD1|15|TRBV20-1
TGCAGTGCTAGGGACTCCTCCAGACAGGGAGGTGGCTACACCTTC
CSARDSSRQGGGYTF
>few|TRBJ2-5|NA|14|TRBV7-2
TGTGCCAGCAGCTTCTATGAGGGGCTGGAGACCCAGTACTTC
CASSFYEGLETQYF
>NA|TRBJ1-6|NA|12|TRBV10-1
TGCGCCACCGGACGGAATAATTCACCCCTCCACTTT
CATGRNNSPLHF
>NA|TRBJ2-7|TRBD2|16|TRBV20-1
TGCAGTGCTAGAGTGAGCGGGGGATACCGCTCCTACGAGCAGTACTTC
CSARVSGGYRSYEQYF
>many|TRBJ1-4|TRBD1|16|TRBV29-1
TGCAGCGTGAAGCGGACCGACAGGGTATCTAATGAAAAACTGTTTTTT
CSVKRTDRVSNEKLFF
>many|TRBJ2-5|TRBD1|13|TRBV20-1
TGCAGTGCTGGGACAGGGGGCGGCGAGACCCAGTACTTC
CSAGTGGGETQYF
>NA|TRBJ2-3|TRBD2|16|TRBV15
TGTGCCACCAGCGCGTATAGCGGGGGAAGATCAGATACGCAGTATTTT
CATSAYSGGRSDTQYF
>many|TRBJ2-3|TRBD2|14|TRBV20-1
TGCAGTGCTAGAGTTGGACTAGCTGGGGATACGCAGTATTTT
CSARVGLAGDTQYF
>many|TRBJ2-3|TRBD1|15|TRBV7-2
TGTGCCAGCAGCTCCAGACAGGGACGGACAGATACGCAGTATTTT
CASSSRQGRTDTQYF
>many|TRBJ1-2|NA|15|TRBV7-2
TGTGCCAGCAGCTTAGGGCAGGCCCGGGACTATGGCTACACCTTC
CASSLGQARDYGYTF
>NA|TRBJ2-6|NA|17|TRBV5-5
TGTGCCAGCAGCTTTTGGGGGCGCAGCTCTGGGGCCAACGTCCTGACTTTC
CASSFWGRSSGANVLTF
>NA|TRBJ2-3|NA|14|TRBV5-5
TGTGCCAGCAGCCAGGGGATGCGCACAGATACGCAGTATTTT
CASSQGMRTDTQYF
>NA|TRBJ2-1|TRBD1|15|TRBV6-6
TGTGCCAGCACCCGGGACAGGGAACTCTACAATGAGCAGTTCTTC
CASTRDRELYNEQFF